Detailed here is one T cell receptor (beta chain). The antigen it binds to is not known. No base-level quality is on record; no much larger clone is a single base apart. The entry originates in a study of cytomegalovirus exposure and HLA in healthy donors (dated by TCRdb to the late 2010s). Broadly, across the study: An earlier analysis of more than 550 of the donors reported approximately 280 Gb of sequence data and around 120 million unique TCR beta sequences obtained from around 170 million T cells. Approximately 310 gigabases of sequencing data and some 85 million unique TCR sequences were included in an early release covering around 600 HLA-typed donors. Of the roughly 400 genotyped donors, around 81% fell in the genetic ancestry cluster associated with self-reported Caucasian donors. The aim of the study was to test whether cataloging public T cell receptors could identify signatures of past pathogen exposure. The study profiled the T cell repertoires of more than 500 subjects by immunosequencing and related them to cytomegalovirus serostatus. Along with the roughly 670-subject first cohort, a separate validation cohort of approximately 110 different subjects was used. To predict cytomegalovirus infection status, the study combined high-throughput TCR immunosequencing, statistical association of individual TCRs with disease status, and machine learning. A later analysis re-analyzed previously published TCR beta repertoires from about 600 donors and added high-resolution HLA genotyping to study TCR occurrence patterns. The later analysis used no new phenotypic data to find candidate immune exposures, relying instead on TCR beta sequences and their occurrence across donors. An earlier analysis of around 640 of the donors used high-throughput TCR beta sequencing to judge whether each TCR beta V gene segment behaved as functional or pseudogenic. Donor age, sex, ethnicity and CMV serostatus were compiled together with the repertoire data. A later genetic analysis took genome-wide SNP genotypes for 398 of the 666 donors and used that subset as a discovery cohort. All discovery cohort repertoires had been generated using a single sequencing platform. HLA typing covered class I and class II loci at four-digit resolution. The number of typed donors differed by locus: about 620-640 for A, B, C, DRB1 and DQB1; about 520 for DQA1; some 610 for DPA1; and around 470 for DPB1. Five DR-DQ haplotypes were treated as single units for association and clustering because of strong linkage in the cohort. Across around 400 genotyped donors of the cohort, an average of about 240,000 unique TCR beta nucleotide sequences per donor were sequenced, and roughly 17% of those sequences were non-productive.

Overall study outcomes, separate from this receptor: At a false discovery rate of 0.05, a later analysis linked about 16,000 TCR beta sequences to specific HLA alleles. For the cohort, immune exposure information was limited to CMV serostatus. The 87-base-pair reads could not distinguish some IMGT-functional V segments, including TRBV6-2 and TRBV6-3, so those segments were excluded. Because counts were too low, about 15 rarely observed V segments, including chromosome 9 orphons, were left out of the earlier analysis of approximately 580 of the donors. A further reported finding was that TCR beta sequences accurately predicted the HLA-A and HLA-B alleles for most subjects in the first cohort. V-gene and J-gene trimming of TCR beta chains was associated with a missense DCLRE1C variant in a later genetic analysis, and the association was replicated in an independent cohort. A later genetic analysis reported fewer N-insertions in productive TCRs among donors in an Asian-associated ancestry cluster than the roughly 700-donor mean. According to a later analysis, most CMV-associated TCR beta chains appeared to be HLA-restricted, and the HLA associations seemed to be driven largely by CMV exposure. Most TCR sequences were seen in very few donors, while some public TCRs were found in many individuals. According to a later analysis, TCR association rates differed among HLA loci, with DRB1 alleles showing the most associated TCRs and HLA-C alleles showing the fewest. Cytomegalovirus status was reported to be diagnosed by the classifier with high specificity and sensitivity in both the original and validation cohorts. The authors suggested that the approach could potentially be extended to other disease states and immunological phenotypes. A later analysis found that HLA-associated TCR beta chains were more clonally expanded and had lower generation probabilities than equally common non-associated chains. Correlated functional status among segregating V segments might be attributable to linkage disequilibrium, but an unknown experimental factor could not be ruled out. A later analysis reported that several top co-occurrence clusters appeared linked to parvovirus B19, influenza, CMV and Epstein-Barr virus. The cohort was sequenced for TCR beta chains only, and without alpha or paired-chain data the features that could be detected were limited. In vitro tests confirmed that a few of the cytomegalovirus-associated TCR beta chains recognize cytomegalovirus antigens. Assigning TCR associations to individual alleles was difficult when HLA alleles, especially DR and DQ, strongly co-occurred. Because some donors lacked HLA typing at each locus, the association tests relied only on the typed subset. Broadly in line with IMGT annotations, most TCR beta V segments showed up in productive rearrangements about 90% or about 30% of the time in an earlier analysis of around 550 of the donors. Roughly uniform sequencing depth across donors was assumed in presence/absence analyses, although this assumption may not hold. A cluster of highly shared sequence variants was judged likely to represent a technical artifact of the sequencing pipeline. The study listed 150 to 200 TCR beta chains as associated with cytomegalovirus.

CDR1 SGHRS and CDR2 YFSETQ are derived from the germline V gene. The CDR3 holds 16 amino acids from the cysteine to the phenylalanine. Only the CDR3 region is kept as DNA, spanning 48 bases read in frame from base 1. For this chain, trimming is 4 bases at the V end and 6 bases at the J end, and the number of junction bases without a gene match is 10. Receptors were amplified or captured by the immunoSEQ multiplex PCR assay. For the multiplex PCR, a mixture combining 60 forward primers for TCR Vbeta segments and 13 reverse primers for TCR Jbeta segments was used. Amplification of the CDR3 region of rearranged TCR beta genes was performed with a multiplex PCR assay on genomic DNA. The amplified TCR beta libraries were sequenced on the Illumina HiSeq System as 87-base-pair reads. As for how the authors treated the data: Across the 500 to 850 repertoires, a later analysis counted tens of millions of unique TCR beta chains, roughly 11 million of which were shared by at least two donors. A nearest-neighbor algorithm error-corrected the raw reads and collapsed the reads into unique sequences, merging closely related sequences to remove PCR and sequencing errors. V, D and J gene segments were assigned by aligning CDR3 sequences to IMGT reference sequences. For a sequence to be retained, at least a six-nucleotide match to both a V gene segment and a J gene segment was required. A rearrangement was called productive if the CDR3 had no stop codons and remained in frame with V and J, and every other rearrangement was called non-productive. Following IMGT convention, CDR3 was defined as the stretch from the second conserved V-encoded cysteine to the conserved J-encoded phenylalanine. In an earlier analysis of around 540 of the donors, sequences lacking an unambiguous match to a single V gene segment were excluded. In an earlier analysis of 587 of the donors, a V segment was called functional when productive rearrangements were above 56.7%, and segregating when the standard deviation between donors exceeded 5%. A statistical classification framework was developed to diagnose cytomegalovirus status using the catalog of TCR beta chain sequences. A later analysis assigned V and J genes by comparing TCR nucleotide sequences with IMGT/GENE-DB human TR gene sequences. Using the TCRdist pipeline, a later analysis assigned CDR3 sequences along with most-parsimonious VDJ recombination scenarios. A later analysis defined each TCR beta chain by its CDR3 amino acid sequence plus V-gene family, and excluded reads lacking a unique V-gene family. To address suspected cross-contamination and a sequencing artifact, a later analysis removed approximately 600 highly shared, low-generation-probability nucleotide sequences. In a later analysis, a clonal expansion index for each public chain was calculated from normalized within-repertoire ranks of inferred template counts. In a later analysis, generation probabilities were computed with a VDJ recombination model fitted to out-of-frame rearrangements, and the resulting probabilities were checked against IGoR. In a later analysis, hypergeometric tests were used to score TCR-TCR, TCR-HLA and TCR-CMV co-occurrence, with a repertoire-size bias correction applied to TCR pairs. A later analysis estimated false discovery rates by permuting HLA or CMV assignments 20 times. A later analysis grouped co-occurring TCRs with DBSCAN, adding TCRdist sequence similarity when clustering within HLA-allele-positive subsets. For co-occurrence clustering, repertoires with fewer than 30,000 or more than 120,000 public chains were excluded, along with 5 or 6 repertoires with anomalous nucleotide sharing. The source is immuneACCESS, and TCRdb retained only in-frame sequences with V and J called. Part of the clones is not carried over; for the studies checked, unresolved V genes explain less than half of this, and the remainder is unexplained. From that table come the V and J calls and clone size; the DNA was used to work out D and trimming. Counted in this sample were 55,000 to 85,000 clones; 55% to 75% of them appeared once. The ten most abundant clones make up about an eighth of the sample.

The cohort was made up of under 800 healthy bone marrow donors. All cohort members were sampled while nominally healthy, although unrecorded immune exposures were likely present. The donor was CMV seropositive and was included in the group of about 290 seropositive cohort members. A peripheral blood sample was collected from each donor, and TCR beta sequencing was performed on peripheral blood mononuclear cells. Genomic DNA extraction from the blood cell samples was performed with the Qiagen DNeasy Blood Extraction Kit. The sequence was obtained from a woman aged 40 to 50 in good health and CMV-seropositive. Sequencing was done on a sample of PBMCs. The rearranged chain carries TRBV5-1 and TRBJ2-2; 9 bases in the junction line up with TRBD1. The DNA sequence is as follows: TGCGCCAGCAGCGGGCAGGGGACAGGGTACGCCGGGGAGCTGTTTTTT. This gives the protein CASSGQGTGYAGELFF.